This note documents a single T cell receptor beta chain sequence. Its antigen is as yet unknown. Germline V lookup: CDR1 SGHNT, CDR2 YYREEE (reference sequence). The CDR3 has 15 residues. Trimming pared 0 bases from V and 1 base from J, leaving 11 bases between. The data stem from a study of beta chain features in type 1 diabetes. Central memory, naive, regulatory and stem cell-like memory CD4+ cells were sorted by CD45RO/CCR7/CD25/CD127/CD95/CD27. The study, taken as a whole, reports: Moderately but significantly shorter TCRB CDR3s were found in Type 1 diabetes patients in all four CD4+ subsets. Because the template was cDNA, high-expressing cells might be over-represented.

Expressed TCRB transcripts were sequenced because the isolated RNA had all been reverse transcribed beforehand. Naive, central memory and regulatory T cell samples came to a mean of approximately 3.6 million reads. The assay was immunoSEQ multiplex PCR, and TCRdb's table has in-frame clones only and misses some. Here the sample spans hundreds of thousands of clones, over 13% being singletons. Sequencing input: naive CD4+ T cells from blood. This TCR was sampled from a man between 18 and 29 years old with type 1 diabetes. The chain has TRBV5-4 and TRBJ2-7; D is ambiguous. Here the CDR3 reads CASSLGGDPSYEQYF. The CDR3 bases are TGTGCCAGCAGCTTGGGTGGTGACCCATCCTACGAGCAGTACTTC.